This TCR beta chain emerged from a study of blood T cell repertoires in COVID-19. In the source study's methods: Amplification with reference gene primers provided the estimates of nucleated cell counts. TCRdb keeps only in-frame clones here, not all; method: immunoSEQ multiplex PCR. The V and J calls and clone size are taken from that table; D and trimming were inferred from the DNA. The sample holds a few hundred thousand clones; over 75% are singletons and the top ten take 1% to 1.3%. The sequence came from a young man who had recovered from COVID-19. The source material was PBMCs or T cells enriched from blood (not recorded which).

DNA for the CDR3: TGTGCCAGCAGCCTCAGAGGACACCCTAATGAAAAACTGTTTTTT. This encodes CASSLRGHPNEKLFF. The J gene is TRBJ1-4, the V gene TRBV9, with TRBD1 as a possible D gene (5 bases). Germline values: CDR1 SGDLS, CDR2 YYNGEE. V lost 4 bases and J 3 bases, leaving 13 bases between the germline ends. The CDR3 has 15 residues.